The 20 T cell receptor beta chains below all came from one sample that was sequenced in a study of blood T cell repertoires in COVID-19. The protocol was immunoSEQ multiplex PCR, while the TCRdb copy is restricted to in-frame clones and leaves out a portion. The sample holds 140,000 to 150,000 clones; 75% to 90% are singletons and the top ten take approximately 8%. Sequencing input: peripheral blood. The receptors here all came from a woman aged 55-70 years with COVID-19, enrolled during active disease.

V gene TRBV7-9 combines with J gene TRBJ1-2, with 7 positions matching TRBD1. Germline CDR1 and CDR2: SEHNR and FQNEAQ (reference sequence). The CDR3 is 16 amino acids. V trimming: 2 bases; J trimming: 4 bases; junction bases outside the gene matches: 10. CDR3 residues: CASSLRVGGGLYGYTF. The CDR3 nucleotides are TGTGCCAGCAGCTTAAGGGTAGGGGGCGGCCTCTATGGCTACACCTTC.

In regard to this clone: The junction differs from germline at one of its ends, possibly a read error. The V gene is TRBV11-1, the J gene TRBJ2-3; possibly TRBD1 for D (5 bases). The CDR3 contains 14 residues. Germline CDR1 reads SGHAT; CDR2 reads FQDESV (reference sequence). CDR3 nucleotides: TGTGCCAGCACCTTAAGGGGTGTCACAGATACGCAGTATTTT. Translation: CASTLRGVTDTQYF.

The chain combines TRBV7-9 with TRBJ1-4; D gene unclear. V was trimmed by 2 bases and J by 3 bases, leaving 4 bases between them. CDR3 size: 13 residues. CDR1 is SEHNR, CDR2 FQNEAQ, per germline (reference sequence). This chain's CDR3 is CASSLISNEKLFF. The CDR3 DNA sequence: TGTGCCAGCAGCTTAATCTCTAATGAAAAACTGTTTTTT.

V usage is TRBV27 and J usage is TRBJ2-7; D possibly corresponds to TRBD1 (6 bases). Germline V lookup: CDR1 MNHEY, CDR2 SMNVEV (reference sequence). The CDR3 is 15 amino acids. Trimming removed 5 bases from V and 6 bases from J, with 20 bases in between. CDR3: CASSPRQVSGSEQYF. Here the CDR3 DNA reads TGTGCCAGCAGTCCTAGACAGGTCTCAGGGTCCGAGCAGTACTTC.

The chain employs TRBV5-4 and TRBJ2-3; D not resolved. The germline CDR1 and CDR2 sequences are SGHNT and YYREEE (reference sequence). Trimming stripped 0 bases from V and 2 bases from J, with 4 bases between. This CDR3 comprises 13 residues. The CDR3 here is CASSLDITDTQYF. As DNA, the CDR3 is TGTGCCAGCAGCTTGGACATCACAGATACGCAGTATTTT. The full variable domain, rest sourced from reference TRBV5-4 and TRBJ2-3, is ETGVTQSPTHLIKTRGQQVTLRCSSQSGHNTVSWYQQALGQGPQFIFQYYREEENGRGNFPPRFSGLQFPNYSSELNVNALELDDSALYLCASSLDITDTQYFGPGTRLTVL.

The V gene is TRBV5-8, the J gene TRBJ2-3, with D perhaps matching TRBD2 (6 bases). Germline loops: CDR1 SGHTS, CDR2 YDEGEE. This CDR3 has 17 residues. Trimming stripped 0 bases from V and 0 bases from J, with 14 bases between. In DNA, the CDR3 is TGTGCCAGCAGCTTGGGTCGCAGCGGGTTGAGCACAGATACGCAGTATTTT. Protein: CASSLGRSGLSTDTQYF.

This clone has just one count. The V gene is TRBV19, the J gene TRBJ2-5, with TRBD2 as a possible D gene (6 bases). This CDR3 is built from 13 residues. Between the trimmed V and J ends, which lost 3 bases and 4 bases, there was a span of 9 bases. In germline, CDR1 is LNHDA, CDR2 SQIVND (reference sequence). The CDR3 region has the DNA TGTGCCAGTAGTATGACTAGTGTAGAGACCCAGTACTTC. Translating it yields CASSMTSVETQYF.

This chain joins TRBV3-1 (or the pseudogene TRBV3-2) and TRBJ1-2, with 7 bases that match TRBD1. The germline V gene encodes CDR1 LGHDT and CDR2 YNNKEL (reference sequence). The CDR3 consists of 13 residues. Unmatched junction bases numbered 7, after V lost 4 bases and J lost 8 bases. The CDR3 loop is CASSPGTVIGYTF. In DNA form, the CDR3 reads TGTGCCAGCAGCCCGGGGACAGTCATCGGCTACACCTTC.

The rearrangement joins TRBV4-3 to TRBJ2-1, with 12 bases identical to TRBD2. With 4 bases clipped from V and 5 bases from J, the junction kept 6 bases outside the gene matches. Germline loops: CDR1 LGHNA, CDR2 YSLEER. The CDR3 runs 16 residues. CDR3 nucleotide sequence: TGCGCCAGCAGCCGACTACTAGCGGGGGGAAACAATGAGCAGTTCTTC. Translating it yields CASSRLLAGGNNEQFF.

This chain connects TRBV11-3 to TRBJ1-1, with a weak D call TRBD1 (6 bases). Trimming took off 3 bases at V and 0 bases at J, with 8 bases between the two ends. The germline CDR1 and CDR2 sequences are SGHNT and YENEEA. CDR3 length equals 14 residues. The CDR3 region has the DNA TGTGCCAGCAGCTTGGACAGACTGAACACTGAAGCTTTCTTT. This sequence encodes CASSLDRLNTEAFF.

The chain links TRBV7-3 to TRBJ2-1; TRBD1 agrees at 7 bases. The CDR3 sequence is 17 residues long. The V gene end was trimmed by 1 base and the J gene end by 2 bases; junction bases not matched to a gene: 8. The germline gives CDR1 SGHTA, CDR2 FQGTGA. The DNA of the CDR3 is TGTGCCAGCAGCTTAAGCACTAGGACAGGTACCTACAATGAGCAGTTCTTC. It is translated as CASSLSTRTGTYNEQFF.

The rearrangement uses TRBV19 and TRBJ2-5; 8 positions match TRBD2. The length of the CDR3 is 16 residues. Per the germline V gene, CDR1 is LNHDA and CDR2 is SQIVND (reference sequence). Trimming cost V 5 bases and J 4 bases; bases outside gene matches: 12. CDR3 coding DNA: TGTGCCAGTAGTCCTACGGGAGGGTCCGGTGTAGAGACCCAGTACTTC. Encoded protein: CASSPTGGSGVETQYF.

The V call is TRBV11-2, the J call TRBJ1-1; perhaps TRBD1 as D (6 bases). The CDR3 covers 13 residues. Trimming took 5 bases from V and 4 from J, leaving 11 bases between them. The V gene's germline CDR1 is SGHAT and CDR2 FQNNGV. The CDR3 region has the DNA TGTGCCAGCAGCCTGAGGGGGAGCACTGAAGCTTTCTTT. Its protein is CASSLRGSTEAFF.

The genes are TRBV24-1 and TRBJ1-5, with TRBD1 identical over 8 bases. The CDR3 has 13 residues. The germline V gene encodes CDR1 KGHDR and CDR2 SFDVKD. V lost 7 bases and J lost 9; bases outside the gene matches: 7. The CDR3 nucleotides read TGTGCCACCAGCGGACAGGGCCAGTGGCCCCAGCATTTT. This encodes CATSGQGQWPQHF.

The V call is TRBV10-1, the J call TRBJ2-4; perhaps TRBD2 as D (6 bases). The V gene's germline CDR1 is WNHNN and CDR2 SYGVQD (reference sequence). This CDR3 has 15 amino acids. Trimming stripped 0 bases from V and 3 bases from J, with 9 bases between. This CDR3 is CASSESNGGKNIQYF. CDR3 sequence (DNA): TGCGCCAGCAGTGAGTCGAACGGGGGCAAAAACATTCAGTACTTC.

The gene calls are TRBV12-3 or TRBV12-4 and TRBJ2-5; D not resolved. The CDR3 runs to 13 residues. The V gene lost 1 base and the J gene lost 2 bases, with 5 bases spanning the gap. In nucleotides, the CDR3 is TGTGCCAGCAGTTTAGGGGCGCAAGAGACCCAGTACTTC. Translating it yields CASSLGAQETQYF.

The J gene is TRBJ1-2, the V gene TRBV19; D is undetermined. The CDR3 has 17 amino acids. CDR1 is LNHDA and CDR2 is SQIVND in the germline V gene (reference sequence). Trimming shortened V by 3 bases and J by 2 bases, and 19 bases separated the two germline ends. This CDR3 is CASSITRQYGMNYGYTF. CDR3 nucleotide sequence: TGTGCCAGTAGTATTACTCGGCAGTACGGGATGAACTATGGCTACACCTTC.

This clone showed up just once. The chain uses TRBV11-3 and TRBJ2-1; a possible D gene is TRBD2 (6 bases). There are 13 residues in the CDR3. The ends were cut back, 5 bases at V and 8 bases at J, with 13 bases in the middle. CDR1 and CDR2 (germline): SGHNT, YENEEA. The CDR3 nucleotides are TGTGCCAGCAGCCTCGGGGGAACGGATGAGCAGTTCTTC. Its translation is CASSLGGTDEQFF.

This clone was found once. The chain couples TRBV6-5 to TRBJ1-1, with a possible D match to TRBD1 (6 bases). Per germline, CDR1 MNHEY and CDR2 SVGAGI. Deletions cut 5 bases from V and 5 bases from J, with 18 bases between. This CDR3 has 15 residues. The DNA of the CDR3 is TGTGCCAGCAGTCCTGCGACAGGTGGGGAGACTGAAGCTTTCTTT. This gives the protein CASSPATGGETEAFF.

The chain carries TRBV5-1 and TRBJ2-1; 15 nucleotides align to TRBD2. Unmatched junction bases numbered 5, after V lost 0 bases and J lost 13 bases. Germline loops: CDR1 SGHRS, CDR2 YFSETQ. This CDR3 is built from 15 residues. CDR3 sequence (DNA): TGCGCCAGCAGCTTGGCCCGGACTAGCGGGGGGGCCCAGTTCTTC. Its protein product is CASSLARTSGGAQFF.